This T cell receptor (beta chain) was captured in a study of T-cell memory formation after mild COVID-19. The ends were cut back, 1 base at V and 2 bases at J, with 7 bases in the middle. The germline V gene encodes CDR1 SGHRS and CDR2 YFSETQ. The CDR3 covers 15 residues. TCRdb analysed the 5' RACE reads with MiXCR anew, one entry per CDR3 protein. Altogether 45,000 to 50,000 distinct CDR3 sequences are present, under 7.5% being singletons, with the ten largest covering roughly 1.4%. Sequenced sample: PBMCs or a T cell subset sorted from them (not recorded which). The genes are TRBV5-1 and TRBJ2-6, with D possibly being TRBD2 (5 bases). The receptor's source is a young man who had mild COVID-19 (a few samples of this study predate the infection). Cell type and time point are not known. CDR3 residues: CASSLNGAGANVLTF. The CDR3 coding sequence is TGCGCCAGCAGCTTGAACGGGGCTGGGGCCAACGTCCTGACTTTC.